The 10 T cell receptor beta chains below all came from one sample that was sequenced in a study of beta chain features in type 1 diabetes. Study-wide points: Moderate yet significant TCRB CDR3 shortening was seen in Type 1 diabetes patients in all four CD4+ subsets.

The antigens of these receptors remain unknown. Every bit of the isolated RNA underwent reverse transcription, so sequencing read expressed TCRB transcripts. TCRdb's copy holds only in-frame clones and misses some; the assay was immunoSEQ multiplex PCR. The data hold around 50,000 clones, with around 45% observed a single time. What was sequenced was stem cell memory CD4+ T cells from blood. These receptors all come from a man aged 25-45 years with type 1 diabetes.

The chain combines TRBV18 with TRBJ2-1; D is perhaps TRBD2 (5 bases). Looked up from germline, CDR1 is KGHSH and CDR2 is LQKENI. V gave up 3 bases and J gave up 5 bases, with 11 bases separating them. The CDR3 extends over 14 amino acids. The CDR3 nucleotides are TGTGCCAGCTCACCGGTTGGTAGCGACAATGAGCAGTTCTTC. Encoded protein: CASSPVGSDNEQFF.

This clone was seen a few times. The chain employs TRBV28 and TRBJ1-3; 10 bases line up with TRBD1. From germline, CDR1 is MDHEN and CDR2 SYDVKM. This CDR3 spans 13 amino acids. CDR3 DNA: TGTGTGACCGGGACAGGGGACGGAAACACCATATATTTT. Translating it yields CVTGTGDGNTIYF.

CDR3 sequence: CATQSQGSSEAFF. As DNA, the CDR3 is TGTGCCACCCAGTCACAGGGAAGTTCTGAAGCTTTCTTT. The V and J genes are TRBV10-3 and TRBJ1-1; possibly TRBD1 for D (6 bases). Germline values: CDR1 ENHRY, CDR2 SYGVKD. CDR3 length equals 13 residues. Trimming left V 10 bases short and J 6 bases short, with 18 bases between.

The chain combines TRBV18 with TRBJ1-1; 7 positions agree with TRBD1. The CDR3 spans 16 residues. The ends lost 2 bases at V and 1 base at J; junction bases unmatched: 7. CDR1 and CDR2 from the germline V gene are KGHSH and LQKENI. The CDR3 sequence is CASSPGPRTGNTEAFF. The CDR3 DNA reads TGTGCCAGCTCACCAGGACCCAGGACAGGGAACACTGAAGCTTTCTTT.

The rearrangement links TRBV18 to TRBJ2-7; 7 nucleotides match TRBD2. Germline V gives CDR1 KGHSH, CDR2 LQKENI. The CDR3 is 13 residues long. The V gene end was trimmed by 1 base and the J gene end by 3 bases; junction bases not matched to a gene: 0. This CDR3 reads CASSPLAGYEQYF. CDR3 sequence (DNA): TGTGCCAGCTCACCACTAGCGGGCTACGAGCAGTACTTC.

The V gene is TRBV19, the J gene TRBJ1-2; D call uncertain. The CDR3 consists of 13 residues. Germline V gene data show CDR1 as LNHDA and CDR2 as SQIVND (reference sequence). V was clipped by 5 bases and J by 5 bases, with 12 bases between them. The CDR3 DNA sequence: TGTGCCAGTAGTTCTGGGCAAGGATATGGCTACACCTTC. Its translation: CASSSGQGYGYTF.

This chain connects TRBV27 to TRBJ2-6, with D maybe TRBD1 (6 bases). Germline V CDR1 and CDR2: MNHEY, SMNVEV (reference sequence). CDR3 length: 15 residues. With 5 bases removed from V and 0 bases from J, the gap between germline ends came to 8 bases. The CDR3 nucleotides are TGTGCCAGCAGTCCACAGGGCTCTGGGGCCAACGTCCTGACTTTC. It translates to CASSPQGSGANVLTF.

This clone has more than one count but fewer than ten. Here the CDR3 DNA reads TGTGCCAGCAGTTCTCGTTCGGGACAGCGACTTGGGACCCAGTACTTC. As protein: CASSSRSGQRLGTQYF. The chain employs TRBV7-9 and TRBJ2-5; 7 positions match TRBD1. The CDR3 runs 16 residues. Per the germline V gene, CDR1 is SEHNR and CDR2 is FQNEAQ (reference sequence). V trimming: 6 bases; J trimming: 7 bases; junction bases outside the gene matches: 17.

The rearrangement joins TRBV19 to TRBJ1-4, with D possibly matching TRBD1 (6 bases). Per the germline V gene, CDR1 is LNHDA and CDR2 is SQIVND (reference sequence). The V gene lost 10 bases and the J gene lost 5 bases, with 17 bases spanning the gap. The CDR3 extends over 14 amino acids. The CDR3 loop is CATENRRGNEKLFF. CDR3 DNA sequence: TGTGCCACGGAGAATAGAAGGGGGAATGAAAAACTGTTTTTT.

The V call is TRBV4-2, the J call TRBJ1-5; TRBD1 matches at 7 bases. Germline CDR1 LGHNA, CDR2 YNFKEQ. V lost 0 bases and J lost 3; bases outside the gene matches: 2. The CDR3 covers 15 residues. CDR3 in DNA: TGTGCCAGCAGCCAAGAGGGACAGTTCAATCAGCCCCAGCATTTT. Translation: CASSQEGQFNQPQHF.